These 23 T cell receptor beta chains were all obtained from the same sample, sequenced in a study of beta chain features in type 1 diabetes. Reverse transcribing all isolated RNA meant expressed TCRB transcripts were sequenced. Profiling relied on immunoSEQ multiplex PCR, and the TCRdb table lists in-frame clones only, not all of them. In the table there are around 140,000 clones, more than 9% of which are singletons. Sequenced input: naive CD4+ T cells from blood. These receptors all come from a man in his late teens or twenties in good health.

The CDR3, as DNA: TGCAGCGTTGTTGGACTAGCGGGGGGGCAGAAAAACATTCAGTACTTC. It specifies CSVVGLAGGQKNIQYF. This chain links TRBV29-1 with TRBJ2-4; 15 bases fit TRBD2. CDR1 and CDR2 from the germline V gene are SQVTM and ANQGSEA. V gave up 4 bases and J gave up 4 bases; unmatched junction bases: 5. There are 16 residues in the CDR3.

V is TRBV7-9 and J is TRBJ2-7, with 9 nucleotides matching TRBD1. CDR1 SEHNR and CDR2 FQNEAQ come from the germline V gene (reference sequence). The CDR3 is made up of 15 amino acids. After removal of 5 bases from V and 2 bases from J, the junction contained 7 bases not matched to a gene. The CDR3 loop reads CASSPGQGLTYEQYF. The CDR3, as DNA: TGTGCCAGCAGCCCGGGACAGGGTCTTACCTACGAGCAGTACTTC. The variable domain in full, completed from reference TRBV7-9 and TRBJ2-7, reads DTGVSQNPRHKITKRGQNVTFRCDPISEHNRLYWYRQTLGQGPEFLTYFQNEAQLEKSRLLSDRFSAERPKGSFSTLEIQRTEQGDSAMYLCASSPGQGLTYEQYFGPGTRLTVT.

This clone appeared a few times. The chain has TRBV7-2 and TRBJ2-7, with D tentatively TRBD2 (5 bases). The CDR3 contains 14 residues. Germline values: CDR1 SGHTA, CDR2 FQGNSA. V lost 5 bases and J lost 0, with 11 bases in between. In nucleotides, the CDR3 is TGTGCCAGCAGCCCAGGACTGATCTCCTACGAGCAGTACTTC. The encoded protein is CASSPGLISYEQYF.

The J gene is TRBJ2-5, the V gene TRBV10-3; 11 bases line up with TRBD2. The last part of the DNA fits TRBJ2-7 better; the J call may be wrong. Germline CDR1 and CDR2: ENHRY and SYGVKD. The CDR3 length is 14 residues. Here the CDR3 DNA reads TGTGCCATCAGCGAGACTAGCGGGGACTACGAGCAGTACTTC. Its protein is CAISETSGDYEQYF.

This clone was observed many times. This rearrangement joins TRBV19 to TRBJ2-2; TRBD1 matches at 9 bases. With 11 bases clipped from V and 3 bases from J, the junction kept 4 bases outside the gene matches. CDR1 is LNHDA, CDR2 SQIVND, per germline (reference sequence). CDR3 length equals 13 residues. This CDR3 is CASQGAYTGELFF. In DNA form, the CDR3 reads TGTGCCTCACAGGGGGCGTACACCGGGGAGCTGTTTTTT. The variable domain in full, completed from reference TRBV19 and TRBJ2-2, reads DGGITQSPKYLFRKEGQNVTLSCEQNLNHDAMYWYRQDPGQGLRLIYYSQIVNDFQKGDIAEGYSVSREKKESFPLTVTSAQKNPTAFYLCASQGAYTGELFFGEGSRLTVL.

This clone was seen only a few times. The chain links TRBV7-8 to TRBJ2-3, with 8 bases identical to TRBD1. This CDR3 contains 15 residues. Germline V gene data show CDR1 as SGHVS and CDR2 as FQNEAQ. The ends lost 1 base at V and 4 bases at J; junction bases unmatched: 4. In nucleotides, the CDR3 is TGTGCCAGCAGCTTAGGGGCAGGGGGCGCAGATACGCAGTATTTT. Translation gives CASSLGAGGADTQYF.

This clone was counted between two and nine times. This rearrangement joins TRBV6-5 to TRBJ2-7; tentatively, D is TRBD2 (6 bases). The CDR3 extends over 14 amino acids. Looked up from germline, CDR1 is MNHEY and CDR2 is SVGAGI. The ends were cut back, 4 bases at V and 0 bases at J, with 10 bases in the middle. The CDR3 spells CASSSGSGSYEQYF. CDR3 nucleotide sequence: TGTGCCAGCAGTTCCGGGAGTGGCTCCTACGAGCAGTACTTC.

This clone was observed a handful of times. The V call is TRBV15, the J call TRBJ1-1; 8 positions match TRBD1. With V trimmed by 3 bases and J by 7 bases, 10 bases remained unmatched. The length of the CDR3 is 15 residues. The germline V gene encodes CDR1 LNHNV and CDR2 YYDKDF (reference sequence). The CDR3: CATSRATGGEIEAFF. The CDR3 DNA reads TGTGCCACCAGCAGGGCAACAGGGGGAGAGATTGAAGCTTTCTTT.

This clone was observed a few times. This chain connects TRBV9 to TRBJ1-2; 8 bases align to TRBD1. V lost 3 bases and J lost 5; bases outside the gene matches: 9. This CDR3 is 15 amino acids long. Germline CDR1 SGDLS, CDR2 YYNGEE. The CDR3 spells CASSARRGQAYGYTF. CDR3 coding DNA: TGTGCCAGCAGCGCGAGGAGGGGACAGGCTTATGGCTACACCTTC.

For the CDR3, the DNA is TGTGCCAGCAGGGGAACAGGTTTCAATGAGCAGTTCTTC. Amino acids: CASRGTGFNEQFF. The V call is TRBV7-9, the J call TRBJ2-1, with D perhaps matching TRBD1 (5 bases). Trimming removed 6 bases at V and 6 bases at J, with 12 bases between. The CDR3 extends over 13 amino acids. Germline V gene lookup returns CDR1 SEHNR and CDR2 FQNEAQ (reference sequence). The full variable domain, rest sourced from reference TRBV7-9 and TRBJ2-1, is DTGVSQNPRHKITKRGQNVTFRCDPISEHNRLYWYRQTLGQGPEFLTYFQNEAQLEKSRLLSDRFSAERPKGSFSTLEIQRTEQGDSAMYLCASRGTGFNEQFFGPGTRLTVL.

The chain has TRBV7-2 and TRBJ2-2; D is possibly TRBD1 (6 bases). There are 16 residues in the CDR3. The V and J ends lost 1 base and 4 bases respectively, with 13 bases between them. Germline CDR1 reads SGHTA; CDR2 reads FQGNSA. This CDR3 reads CASSLEGTGLTGELFF. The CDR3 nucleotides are TGTGCCAGCAGCTTAGAAGGCACAGGGCTCACCGGGGAGCTGTTTTTT.

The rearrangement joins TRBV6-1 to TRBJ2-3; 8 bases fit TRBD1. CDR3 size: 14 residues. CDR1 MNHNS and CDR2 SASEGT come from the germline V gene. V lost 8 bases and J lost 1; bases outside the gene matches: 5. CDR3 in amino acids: CASSVDRGTDTQYF. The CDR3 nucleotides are TGTGCCAGCTCTGTGGACAGGGGCACAGATACGCAGTATTTT.

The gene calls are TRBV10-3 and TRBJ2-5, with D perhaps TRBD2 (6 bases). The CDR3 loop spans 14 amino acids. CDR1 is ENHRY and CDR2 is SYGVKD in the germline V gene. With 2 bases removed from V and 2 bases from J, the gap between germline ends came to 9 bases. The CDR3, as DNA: TGTGCCATCAGTGAGAGTGGGGGGCAAGAGACCCAGTACTTC. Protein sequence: CAISESGGQETQYF.

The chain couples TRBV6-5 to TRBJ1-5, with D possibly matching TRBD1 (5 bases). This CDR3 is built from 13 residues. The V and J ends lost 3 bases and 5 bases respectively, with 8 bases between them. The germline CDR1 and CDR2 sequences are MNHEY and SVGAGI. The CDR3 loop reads CASSYSRDQPQHF. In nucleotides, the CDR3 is TGTGCCAGCAGTTATTCCAGGGATCAGCCCCAGCATTTT.

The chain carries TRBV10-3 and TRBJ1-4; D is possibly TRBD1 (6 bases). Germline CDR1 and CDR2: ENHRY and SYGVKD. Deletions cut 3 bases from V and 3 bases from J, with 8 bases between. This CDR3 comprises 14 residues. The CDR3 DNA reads TGTGCCATCAGTGAAGGGGGATCTAATGAAAAACTGTTTTTT. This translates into CAISEGGSNEKLFF.

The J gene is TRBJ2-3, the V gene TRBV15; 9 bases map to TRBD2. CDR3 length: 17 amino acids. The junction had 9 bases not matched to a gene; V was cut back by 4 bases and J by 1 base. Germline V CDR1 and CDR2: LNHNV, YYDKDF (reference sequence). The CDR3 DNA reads TGTGCCACCAGCACCTGGGGGGCTAGCGGGGGCACAGATACGCAGTATTTT. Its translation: CATSTWGASGGTDTQYF.

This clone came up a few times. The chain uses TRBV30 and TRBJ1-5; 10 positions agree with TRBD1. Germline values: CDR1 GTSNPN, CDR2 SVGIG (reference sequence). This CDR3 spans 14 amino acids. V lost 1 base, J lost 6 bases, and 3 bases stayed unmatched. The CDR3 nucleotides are TGTGCCTGGAGTGGAGACAGGGGGCTTCAGCCCCAGCATTTT. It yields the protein CAWSGDRGLQPQHF.

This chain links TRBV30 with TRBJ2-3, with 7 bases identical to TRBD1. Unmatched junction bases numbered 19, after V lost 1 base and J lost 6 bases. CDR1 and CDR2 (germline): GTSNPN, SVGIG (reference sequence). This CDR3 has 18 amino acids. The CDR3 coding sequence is TGTGCCTGGAGTGGCCCCAGGACAGGTGAATTCTCTGTGGATACGCAGTATTTT. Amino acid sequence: CAWSGPRTGEFSVDTQYF.

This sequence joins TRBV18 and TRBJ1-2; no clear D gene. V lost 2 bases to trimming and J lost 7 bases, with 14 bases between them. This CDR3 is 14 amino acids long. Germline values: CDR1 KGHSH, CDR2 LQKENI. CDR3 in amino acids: CASSPDPSGGGYTF. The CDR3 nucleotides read TGTGCCAGCTCACCAGACCCGTCTGGCGGTGGCTACACCTTC.

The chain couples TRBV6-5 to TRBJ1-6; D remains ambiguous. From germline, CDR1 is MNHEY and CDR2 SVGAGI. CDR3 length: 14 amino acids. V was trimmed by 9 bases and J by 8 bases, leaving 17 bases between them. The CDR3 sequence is CASGLGGQDSPLHF. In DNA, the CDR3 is TGTGCCAGTGGTCTAGGAGGGCAGGATTCACCCCTCCACTTT.

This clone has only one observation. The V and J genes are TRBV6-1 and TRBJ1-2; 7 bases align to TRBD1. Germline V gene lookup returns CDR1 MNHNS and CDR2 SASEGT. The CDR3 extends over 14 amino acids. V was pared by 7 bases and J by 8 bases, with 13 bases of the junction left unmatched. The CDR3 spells CASTSPGQSWGYTF. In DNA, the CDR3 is TGTGCCAGCACGAGTCCGGGACAGAGTTGGGGCTACACCTTC.

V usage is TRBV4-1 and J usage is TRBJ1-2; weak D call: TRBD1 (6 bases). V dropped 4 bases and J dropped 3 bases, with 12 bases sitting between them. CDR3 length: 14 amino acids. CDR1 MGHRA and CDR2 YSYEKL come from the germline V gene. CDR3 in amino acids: CASSLTGTYYGYTF. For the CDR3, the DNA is TGCGCCAGCAGCCTAACCGGGACATACTATGGCTACACCTTC.

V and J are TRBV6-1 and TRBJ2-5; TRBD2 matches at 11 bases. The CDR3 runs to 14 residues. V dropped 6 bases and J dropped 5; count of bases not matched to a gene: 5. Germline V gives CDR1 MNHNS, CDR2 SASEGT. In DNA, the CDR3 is TGTGCCAGCAGAGTAGCGGGGGGGCGGGAGACCCAGTACTTC. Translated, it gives CASRVAGGRETQYF.